The sequence of this TCR beta chain was determined in a study of spatial heterogeneity in lung cancer. Turning to the study itself: Compared with alpha-chain sequences, beta-chain sequences were consistently detected in greater numbers.

Study-level points and caveats: Tumor mutation counts were tracked by expanded intratumoral alpha and beta TCR counts.

This clonotype is classed as medium-sized (0.01 to 0.1%). Its matching antigen is unknown. Noted time point: sample taken at primary tumor resection. The donors comprised about 70 untreated early-stage non-small cell lung cancer patients. CDR1 and CDR2 (germline): SGHTA, FQGNSA. The CDR3 has 14 residues. The V end lost 0 bases, the J end lost 2 bases, and 7 bases lay between the germline ends. TCRdb used MiXCR to reprocess the 5' RACE reads, holding one entry per CDR3 protein. Counted here are approximately 2,500 distinct CDR3 sequences, 19% occurring once; the ten biggest clones make up around 9.5%. This sequence originates from a male donor with early-stage non-small cell lung cancer. The J gene is TRBJ1-2, the V gene TRBV7-2, with D perhaps matching TRBD1 (5 bases). Sequencing used lung tumor tissue, obtained at surgery. CDR3 nucleotides: TGTGCCAGCAGCTTAGCCCGACAGAACTATGGCTACACCTTC. Translating gives CASSLARQNYGYTF.